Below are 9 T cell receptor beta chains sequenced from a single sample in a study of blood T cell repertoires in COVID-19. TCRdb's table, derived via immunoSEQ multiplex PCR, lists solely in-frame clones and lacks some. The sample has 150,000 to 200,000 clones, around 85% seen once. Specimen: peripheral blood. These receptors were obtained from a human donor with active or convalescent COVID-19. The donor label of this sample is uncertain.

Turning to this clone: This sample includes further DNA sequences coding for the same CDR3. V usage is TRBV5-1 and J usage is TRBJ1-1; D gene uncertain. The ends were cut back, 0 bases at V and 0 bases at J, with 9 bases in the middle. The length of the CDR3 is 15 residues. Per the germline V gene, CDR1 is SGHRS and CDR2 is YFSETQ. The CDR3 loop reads CASSLATGLNTEAFF. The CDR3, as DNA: TGCGCCAGCAGCTTGGCCACGGGGTTGAACACTGAAGCTTTCTTT.

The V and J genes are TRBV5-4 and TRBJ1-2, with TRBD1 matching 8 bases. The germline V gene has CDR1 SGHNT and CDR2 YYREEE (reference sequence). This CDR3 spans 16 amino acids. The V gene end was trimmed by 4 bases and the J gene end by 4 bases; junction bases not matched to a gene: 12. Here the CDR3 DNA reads TGTGCCAGCAGCAGCTCAGGGGGCGCGGAGTCCTATGGCTACACCTTC. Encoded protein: CASSSSGGAESYGYTF.

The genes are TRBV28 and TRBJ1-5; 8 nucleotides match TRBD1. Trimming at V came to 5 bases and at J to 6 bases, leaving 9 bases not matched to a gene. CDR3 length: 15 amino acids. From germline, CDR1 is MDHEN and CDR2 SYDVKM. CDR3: CASSTRQGRGQPQHF. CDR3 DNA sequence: TGTGCCAGCAGTACCCGACAGGGGCGAGGTCAGCCCCAGCATTTT.

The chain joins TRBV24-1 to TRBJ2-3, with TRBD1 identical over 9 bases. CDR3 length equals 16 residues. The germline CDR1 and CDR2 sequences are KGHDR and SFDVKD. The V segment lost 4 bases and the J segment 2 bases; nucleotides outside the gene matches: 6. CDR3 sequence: CATSDEGQGLTDTQYF. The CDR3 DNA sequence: TGTGCCACCAGTGACGAAGGACAGGGGCTCACAGATACGCAGTATTTT.

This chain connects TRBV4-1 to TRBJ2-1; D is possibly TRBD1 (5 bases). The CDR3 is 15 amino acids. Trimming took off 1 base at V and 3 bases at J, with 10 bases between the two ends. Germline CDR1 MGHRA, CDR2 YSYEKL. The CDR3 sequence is CASSQGQISYNEQFF. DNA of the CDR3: TGCGCCAGCAGCCAAGGACAGATAAGCTACAATGAGCAGTTCTTC.

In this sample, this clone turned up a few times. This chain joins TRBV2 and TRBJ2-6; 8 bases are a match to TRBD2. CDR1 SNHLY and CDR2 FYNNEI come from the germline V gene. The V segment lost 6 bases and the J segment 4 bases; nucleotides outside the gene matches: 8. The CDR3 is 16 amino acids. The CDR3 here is CASRSLLAAGANVLTF. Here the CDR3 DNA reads TGTGCCAGCAGGTCCTTACTAGCGGCCGGGGCCAACGTCCTGACTTTC.

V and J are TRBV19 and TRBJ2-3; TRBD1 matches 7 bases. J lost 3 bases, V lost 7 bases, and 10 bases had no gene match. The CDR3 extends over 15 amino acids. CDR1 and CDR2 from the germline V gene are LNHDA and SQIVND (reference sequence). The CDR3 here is CASTLRGRGTDTQYF. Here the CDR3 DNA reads TGTGCCAGTACCCTCAGGGGGAGAGGGACAGATACGCAGTATTTT.

CDR3: CASSMGLPAFF. CDR3 in DNA: TGCGCCAGCAGTATGGGACTTCCAGCTTTCTTT. The chain uses TRBV10-2 and TRBJ1-1; D might be TRBD1 (5 bases). Trimming took 5 bases from V and 10 from J, leaving 11 bases between them. The CDR3 contains 11 residues. Per the germline V gene, CDR1 is WSHSY and CDR2 is SAAADI.

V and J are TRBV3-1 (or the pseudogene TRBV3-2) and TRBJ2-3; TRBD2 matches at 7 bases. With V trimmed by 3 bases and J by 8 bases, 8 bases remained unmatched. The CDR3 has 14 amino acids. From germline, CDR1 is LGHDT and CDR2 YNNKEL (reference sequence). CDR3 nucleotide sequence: TGTGCCAGCAGCCAGACTAGCTCCCGAGCTACGCAGTATTTT. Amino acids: CASSQTSSRATQYF.